The 26 T cell receptor beta chains given below trace back to one sample, sequenced in a study of CD8 T cells in ankylosing spondylitis. The study's findings and limits: One TCR beta motif, made up of several highly homologous variants, appeared characteristic of ankylosing spondylitis blood.

Each CDR3 protein is one row after TCRdb ran MiXCR on the 5' RACE reads. The sample lists 400,000 to 450,000 distinct CDR3 sequences, roughly 15% occurring once. These receptors' antigens are unknown. Input material: blood, either unsorted or a sorted T cell fraction (not recorded which). The source of these receptors is a male donor with ankylosing spondylitis.

This clonotype was seen more than once but under ten times. The V and J genes are TRBV5-1 and TRBJ2-3; 8 bases match TRBD2. This CDR3 is 15 amino acids long. Germline CDR1 SGHRS, CDR2 YFSETQ. Unmatched junction bases numbered 5, after V lost 3 bases and J lost 2 bases. This CDR3 reads CASSSTSGYTDTQYF. DNA of the CDR3: TGCGCCAGCAGCTCCACTAGCGGATACACAGATACGCAGTATTTT.

A few counts support this clonotype. This rearrangement joins TRBV7-8 to TRBJ2-1, with D possibly being TRBD2 (6 bases). Germline assignment: CDR1 SGHVS and CDR2 FQNEAQ. V lost 5 bases and J lost 2, with 13 bases in between. The CDR3 runs to 15 residues. The CDR3 nucleotides are TGTGCCAGCAGCCCATGGGGGGTGACCTACAATGAGCAGTTCTTC. Its protein is CASSPWGVTYNEQFF.

This clonotype was seen more than once but under ten times. CDR3 loop: CASSTRQGSTSNQPQHF. The DNA of the CDR3 is TGTGCCAGCAGTACCAGACAGGGTTCCACTAGCAATCAGCCCCAGCATTTT. The V call is TRBV6-1, the J call TRBJ1-5; 7 bases map to TRBD1. The germline CDR1 and CDR2 sequences are MNHNS and SASEGT. The trim removed 5 bases at V and 0 bases at J, leaving 10 bases unmatched. The CDR3 consists of 17 residues.

The chain links TRBV9 to TRBJ2-2; 8 bases are a match to TRBD1. V lost 3 bases and J lost 1; bases outside the gene matches: 5. The CDR3 has 16 amino acids. Germline V gene sequence: CDR1 SGDLS, CDR2 YYNGEE. CDR3 in amino acids: CASSARTGQNTGELFF. In nucleotides, the CDR3 is TGTGCCAGCAGCGCCAGGACAGGGCAGAACACCGGGGAGCTGTTTTTT.

This clonotype was counted a few times. This chain links TRBV6-5 with TRBJ2-2; no firm D call. The V gene's germline CDR1 is MNHEY and CDR2 SVGAGI. Trimming stripped 3 bases from V and 2 bases from J, with 13 bases between. CDR3 size: 16 residues. CDR3 loop: CASSYSPALNTGELFF. CDR3 bases: TGTGCCAGCAGTTATTCTCCCGCGCTAAACACCGGGGAGCTGTTTTTT.

In this sample, this clonotype turned up many times. The chain uses TRBV20-1 and TRBJ1-1; D is uncertain. The CDR3 is made up of 15 amino acids. Between the trimmed V and J ends, which lost 6 bases and 0 bases, there was a span of 17 bases. In germline, CDR1 is DFQATT, CDR2 SNEGSKA (reference sequence). The CDR3 protein is CSAPSRTGMNTEAFF. In DNA, the CDR3 is TGCAGTGCCCCTTCCCGGACGGGAATGAACACTGAAGCTTTCTTT.

The V and J genes are TRBV27 and TRBJ2-3; 8 bases align to TRBD1. CDR3 size: 16 residues. The trim removed 8 bases at V and 2 bases at J, leaving 12 bases unmatched. Germline assignment: CDR1 MNHEY and CDR2 SMNVEV (reference sequence). The CDR3 DNA follows: TGTGCCAGCCGACTCACAGGGGGTTATTTCACAGATACGCAGTATTTT. Encoded protein: CASRLTGGYFTDTQYF.

This clonotype was counted a few times. The gene calls are TRBV12-3 or TRBV12-4 and TRBJ2-5, with D perhaps matching TRBD1 or TRBD2 (5 bases each). Trimming left V 4 bases short and J 7 bases short, with 19 bases between. This CDR3 spans 15 amino acids. CDR3 residues: CASSYSGTVSGTQYF. The DNA of the CDR3 is TGTGCCAGCAGTTACTCCGGGACCGTCTCGGGGACCCAGTACTTC.

The chain couples TRBV29-1 to TRBJ1-2, with TRBD1 identical over 7 bases. CDR1 and CDR2 from the germline V gene are SQVTM and ANQGSEA. This CDR3 region has 15 residues. V lost 7 bases and J lost 6; bases outside the gene matches: 17. CDR3 nucleotides: TGCAGCGCCCACCTGATGGGGGGACAGCTTGATGGCTACACCTTC. Its translation is CSAHLMGGQLDGYTF.

The rearrangement links TRBV29-1 to TRBJ1-1; a weak D match, TRBD1 (6 bases). Germline-derived CDR1 and CDR2 are SQVTM and ANQGSEA. The CDR3 loop spans 13 amino acids. Trimming cost V 7 bases and J 1 base, with 13 bases left between them. The CDR3 region is CSGSRGANTEAFF. As DNA, the CDR3 is TGCAGCGGCTCGCGGGGGGCGAACACTGAAGCTTTCTTT.

This clonotype appeared a few times. This chain links TRBV2 with TRBJ2-7; D remains unclear. V was cut by 8 bases and J by 6 bases, with 14 bases left in between. Germline V CDR1 and CDR2: SNHLY, FYNNEI. The CDR3 spans 12 residues. The DNA for the CDR3 is TGTGCCAGCGGCCCCTTGGGCCCCGAGCAGTACTTC. Protein sequence: CASGPLGPEQYF.

This chain joins TRBV5-1 and TRBJ2-2; the match to TRBD2 covers 9 bases. This CDR3 comprises 15 residues. Unmatched junction bases numbered 6, after V lost 2 bases and J lost 7 bases. The germline V gene encodes CDR1 SGHRS and CDR2 YFSETQ. The CDR3 protein is CASSFGLAGHGELFF. The CDR3 DNA reads TGCGCCAGCAGCTTCGGGCTAGCGGGGCACGGGGAGCTGTTTTTT.

This clonotype was seen at least ten times. The V gene is TRBV7-8, the J gene TRBJ2-7, with a possible D match to TRBD1 (5 bases). The CDR3 totals 17 residues. CDR1 is SGHVS and CDR2 is FQNEAQ in the germline V gene. V was pared by 2 bases and J by 2 bases, with 19 bases between. CDR3 bases: TGTGCCAGCAGCTTAAGTTCTTACCAGGGTGGGGCCTACGAGCAGTACTTC. This gives the protein CASSLSSYQGGAYEQYF.

V and J are TRBV29-1 and TRBJ2-2; maybe TRBD1 (6 bases). Per the germline V gene, CDR1 is SQVTM and CDR2 is ANQGSEA. The CDR3 spans 12 residues. Trimming shortened V by 5 bases and J by 9 bases, and 13 bases separated the two germline ends. CDR3 bases: TGCAGCGTTCACAGGGACAAACGGGAGCTGTTTTTT. It encodes CSVHRDKRELFF.

The chain recombines TRBV20-1 with TRBJ1-4, with a weak D call TRBD1 (6 bases). V was clipped by 6 bases and J by 7 bases, with 18 bases between them. Germline loops: CDR1 DFQATT, CDR2 SNEGSKA (reference sequence). This CDR3 is built from 14 residues. The CDR3 loop is CSAERRGGGEKLFF. Here the CDR3 DNA reads TGCAGTGCCGAACGCAGGGGCGGGGGTGAAAAACTGTTTTTT.

This clonotype was detected a few times. The chain employs TRBV6-4 and TRBJ2-3, with D perhaps matching TRBD2 (5 bases). V dropped 5 bases and J dropped 7 bases, with 16 bases sitting between them. The germline V gene has CDR1 MRHNA and CDR2 SNTAGT. The CDR3 has 14 residues. The CDR3 spells CASSNGPSGNTQYF. The CDR3 DNA follows: TGTGCCAGCAGTAATGGCCCGTCGGGAAATACGCAGTATTTT.

Ten or more counts support this clonotype. This chain uses TRBV7-9 with TRBJ1-1; 7 bases are a match to TRBD1. Germline trimming cut 6 bases from V and 4 bases from J; bases unmatched to any gene: 5. Germline-derived CDR1 and CDR2 are SEHNR and FQNEAQ (reference sequence). CDR3 length: 13 residues. This chain's CDR3 is CASSSQGGTEAFF. The CDR3 coding sequence is TGTGCCAGCAGTTCCCAGGGGGGCACTGAAGCTTTCTTT.

The rearrangement links TRBV5-1 to TRBJ2-1; 8 bases line up with TRBD2. CDR1 and CDR2 (germline): SGHRS, YFSETQ. This CDR3 spans 15 amino acids. J gave up 7 bases and V 1 base, and 7 bases lay outside the gene matches. The CDR3 DNA follows: TGCGCCAGCAGCTTGAGGGCGGGACTAGAAAATGAGCAGTTCTTC. Residues: CASSLRAGLENEQFF.

The V gene is TRBV7-3, the J gene TRBJ2-2; weak D call: TRBD2 (6 bases). V was shortened by 4 bases and J by 6 bases, with 15 bases between the two germline ends. Germline CDR1 and CDR2: SGHTA and FQGTGA. This CDR3 is 15 amino acids long. Here the CDR3 DNA reads TGTGCCAGCAGCTCCTGGGGGAGGACCGCCGGGGAGCTGTTTTTT. Its protein product is CASSSWGRTAGELFF.

This clonotype was recorded only once. The J gene is TRBJ2-3, the V gene TRBV5-5; perhaps TRBD2 as D (7 bases). Trimming left V 2 bases short and J 0 bases short, with 19 bases between. The CDR3 length is 18 residues. Germline V gene data show CDR1 as SGHKS and CDR2 as YYEKEE (reference sequence). In DNA, the CDR3 is TGTGCCAGCAGCTTCCGGGTAGGGGGGGACGAAAGCACAGATACGCAGTATTTT. This encodes CASSFRVGGDESTDTQYF.

This clonotype was detected a few times. The CDR3 DNA is TGTGCCAGCAGCTTACAAGGGCCAGGCAATCAGCCCCAGCATTTT. Encoded protein: CASSLQGPGNQPQHF. The chain joins TRBV7-9 to TRBJ1-5; D gene uncertain. Germline V gene sequence: CDR1 SEHNR, CDR2 FQNEAQ (reference sequence). Trimming removed 2 bases at V and 2 bases at J, with 10 bases between. The length of the CDR3 is 15 residues. The full variable domain, with the rest looked up from reference TRBV7-9 and TRBJ1-5, is DTGVSQNPRHKITKRGQNVTFRCDPISEHNRLYWYRQTLGQGPEFLTYFQNEAQLEKSRLLSDRFSAERPKGSFSTLEIQRTEQGDSAMYLCASSLQGPGNQPQHFGDGTRLSIL.

In its sample, this clonotype was seen a few times. CDR3 in amino acids: CASSLVGQGAAFF. Here the CDR3 DNA reads TGCGCCAGCAGCTTGGTGGGACAGGGTGCAGCTTTCTTT. The chain links TRBV5-1 to TRBJ1-1, with 9 bases that match TRBD1. The germline CDR1 and CDR2 sequences are SGHRS and YFSETQ. The CDR3 covers 13 residues. Germline trimming cut 0 bases from V and 10 bases from J; bases unmatched to any gene: 4.

V and J are TRBV30 and TRBJ2-1, with a weak D call TRBD2 (6 bases). Trimming removed 1 base at V and 9 bases at J, with 16 bases between. Germline V gene lookup returns CDR1 GTSNPN and CDR2 SVGIG (reference sequence). The length of the CDR3 is 14 residues. As DNA, the CDR3 is TGTGCCTGGAGTGATGGAGGGAAGGTTGCTGAGCAGTTCTTC. Its protein is CAWSDGGKVAEQFF.

At least ten counts were recorded for this clonotype. The V call is TRBV12-3 or TRBV12-4, the J call TRBJ1-4; tentatively, D is TRBD1 (6 bases). This CDR3 has 14 residues. V lost 4 bases, J lost 3 bases, and 9 bases lay in between. CDR3 loop: CASSSQGSNEKLFF. As DNA, the CDR3 is TGTGCCAGCAGTTCCCAGGGGTCTAATGAAAAACTGTTTTTT.

The chain combines TRBV14 with TRBJ1-2; no definite D call. The CDR3 extends over 15 amino acids. The V gene lost 4 bases and the J gene lost 4 bases, with 16 bases spanning the gap. Germline CDR1 is SGHDN and CDR2 is FVKESK. The CDR3 DNA reads TGTGCCAGCAGCCCTGGACTCCCGGGCCCCTATGGCTACACCTTC. Translated, it gives CASSPGLPGPYGYTF.

J is TRBJ1-2 and V is TRBV3-1, with a weak D call TRBD1 (5 bases). The CDR3 is made up of 15 amino acids. The V gene's germline CDR1 is LGHDT and CDR2 YNNKEL (reference sequence). Trimming stripped 0 bases from V and 7 bases from J, with 15 bases between. The CDR3 DNA sequence: TGTGCCAGCAGCCAAGAACTGGGCAGGGTTTCTGGCTACACCTTC. Residues: CASSQELGRVSGYTF.